Listed below are T cell receptor beta chains from one sample, sequenced in a study of blood T cell repertoires in COVID-19. The method was immunoSEQ multiplex PCR; TCRdb's version includes in-frame clones alone and lacks a portion of them. This sample carries approximately 150,000 clones, 79% of them seen once, and the ten largest clones take under 20%. Source material: PBMCs or T cells enriched from blood (not recorded which). These receptors originate from a woman aged 70-85 years in a cohort exposed to, infected with or recovered from COVID-19 (not recorded which). Each CDR3 is given with its conserved first and last residue. The order of the fields is clone size, V gene, J gene, D gene, CDR3 protein, CDR3 DNA. A D gene is named only where the DNA matches it firmly. Size values are once, few and many counts, or a class for expanded clones, and some rows have none.

size: -
V: TRBV11-2
J: TRBJ2-1
D: TRBD2
CDR3: CASSPAGTSAYVKQFF
DNA: TGTGCCAGCAGCCCCGCCGGGACTAGCGCCTATGTTAAGCAGTTCTTC

size: -
V: TRBV28
J: TRBJ2-7
D: -
CDR3: CASSPGRDYEQYF
DNA: TGTGCCAGCAGTCCGGGCAGGGACTACGAGCAGTACTTC

size: -
V: TRBV18
J: TRBJ2-5
D: -
CDR3: CASSPRLGGGRETQYF
DNA: TGTGCCAGCTCACCACGTCTGGGGGGTGGGAGGGAGACCCAGTACTTC

size: -
V: TRBV7-2
J: TRBJ2-7
D: -
CDR3: CASSLATGSSEQYF
DNA: TGTGCCAGCAGCTTAGCTACAGGGAGTAGCGAGCAGTACTTC

size: -
V: TRBV19
J: TRBJ1-2
D: TRBD1
CDR3: CASSIGPGQGIYGYTF
DNA: TGTGCCAGTAGTATCGGTCCGGGACAGGGTATTTATGGCTACACCTTC

size: -
V: TRBV12-3/TRBV12-4
J: TRBJ1-4
D: -
CDR3: CASAYGGGGKLFF
DNA: TGTGCCAGCGCCTATGGCGGGGGGGGAAAACTGTTTTTT

size: -
V: TRBV28
J: TRBJ2-3
D: -
CDR3: CASSGLGAGNTDTQYF
DNA: TGTGCCAGCAGTGGACTGGGGGCAGGGAACACAGATACGCAGTATTTT

size: few
V: TRBV5-6
J: TRBJ1-5
D: TRBD1
CDR3: CASSSTGGRDQPQHF
DNA: TGTGCCAGCAGCAGTACAGGGGGTCGGGATCAGCCCCAGCATTTT

size: -
V: TRBV5-1
J: TRBJ2-1
D: -
CDR3: CASSIGQNNEQFF
DNA: TGCGCCAGCAGCATAGGACAGAACAATGAGCAGTTCTTC

size: -
V: TRBV4-1
J: TRBJ2-3
D: TRBD2
CDR3: CASSQLGGWTSGMTDTQYF
DNA: TGCGCCAGCAGCCAACTCGGGGGCTGGACTAGCGGGATGACAGATACGCAGTATTTT

size: few
V: TRBV28
J: TRBJ1-1
D: -
CDR3: CASSPRGGVNTEAFF
DNA: TGTGCCAGCAGTCCCCGGGGAGGGGTGAACACTGAAGCTTTCTTT

size: -
V: TRBV5-1
J: TRBJ2-5
D: -
CDR3: CASSLEFREETQYF
DNA: TGCGCCAGCAGCTTGGAGTTCAGGGAAGAGACCCAGTACTTC

size: -
V: TRBV19
J: TRBJ1-6
D: -
CDR3: CASSIKQVYNSPLHF
DNA: TGTGCCAGTAGTATCAAACAGGTTTATAATTCACCCCTCCACTTT

size: -
V: TRBV5-1
J: TRBJ2-1
D: TRBD2
CDR3: CASSLTSGDYNEQFF
DNA: TGCGCCAGCAGCTTAACTAGCGGGGATTACAATGAGCAGTTCTTC

size: -
V: TRBV27
J: TRBJ1-2
D: -
CDR3: CASSRGLLGYGYTF
DNA: TGTGCCAGCAGTAGAGGACTACTTGGCTATGGCTACACCTTC

size: -
V: TRBV4-2
J: TRBJ2-1
D: TRBD2
CDR3: CASSQEMDPGGPLNEQFF
DNA: TGTGCCAGCAGCCAAGAGATGGACCCGGGAGGGCCACTCAATGAGCAGTTCTTC

size: -
V: TRBV30
J: TRBJ1-5
D: TRBD1
CDR3: CAWSGGTGGDQPQHF
DNA: TGTGCCTGGAGTGGAGGGACAGGGGGGGATCAGCCCCAGCATTTT

size: few
V: TRBV2
J: TRBJ1-2
D: -
CDR3: CASSADSNYGYTF
DNA: TGTGCCAGCAGTGCGGACAGCAACTATGGCTACACCTTC

size: -
V: TRBV2
J: TRBJ2-3
D: TRBD1
CDR3: CASSERGRGPDTQYF
DNA: TGTGCCAGCAGCGAGAGGGGGCGCGGTCCAGATACGCAGTATTTT

size: -
V: TRBV18
J: TRBJ1-5
D: TRBD1
CDR3: CASSAQGAVGQPQHF
DNA: TGTGCCAGCTCAGCACAGGGGGCTGTAGGGCAGCCCCAGCATTTT

size: -
V: TRBV1
J: TRBJ2-3
D: -
CDR3: CTSSQVSSGRGWFVQYF
DNA: TGCACCAGCAGCCAAGTATCTAGCGGGAGGGGGTGGTTTGTCCAGTATTTT

size: -
V: TRBV7-9
J: TRBJ1-6
D: -
CDR3: CASSLGPLRGGHSPLHF
DNA: TGTGCCAGCAGCTTAGGCCCCCTGAGAGGGGGTCATTCACCCCTCCACTTT

size: many
V: TRBV6-6
J: TRBJ2-2
D: -
CDR3: CASRGADTGELFF
DNA: TGTGCCAGCCGGGGGGCTGACACCGGGGAGCTGTTTTTT

size: -
V: TRBV7-8
J: TRBJ1-6
D: -
CDR3: CASSPGAWAPLHF
DNA: TGTGCCAGCAGCCCTGGAGCCTGGGCACCCCTCCACTTT

size: -
V: TRBV11-2
J: TRBJ2-1
D: -
CDR3: CASSPYGNEQFF
DNA: TGTGCCAGCAGTCCCTACGGGAATGAGCAGTTCTTC

size: -
V: TRBV28
J: TRBJ1-1
D: TRBD1
CDR3: CASRGQGEAFF
DNA: TGTGCCAGCAGGGGACAGGGTGAAGCTTTCTTT

size: -
V: TRBV19
J: TRBJ2-7
D: -
CDR3: CASSPIGGGNGYEQYF
DNA: TGTGCCAGTAGTCCCATAGGAGGCGGGAACGGATACGAGCAGTACTTC

size: -
V: TRBV28
J: TRBJ1-1
D: -
CDR3: CASSEEQGLNTEAFF
DNA: TGTGCCAGCAGTGAAGAACAGGGTTTGAACACTGAAGCTTTCTTT

size: once
V: TRBV2
J: TRBJ1-1
D: TRBD1
CDR3: CASSVLTGGTEAFF
DNA: TGTGCCAGCAGTGTTTTAACAGGGGGAACTGAAGCTTTCTTT

size: -
V: TRBV28
J: TRBJ1-6
D: TRBD1
CDR3: CAGKQGSYNSPLHF
DNA: TGTGCCGGGAAACAGGGGAGCTATAATTCACCCCTCCACTTT

size: once
V: TRBV6-2/TRBV6-3
J: TRBJ2-2
D: TRBD2
CDR3: CASSSPGLSSTGELFF
DNA: TGTGCCAGCAGTTCTCCGGGACTATCATCCACCGGGGAGCTGTTTTTT

size: -
V: TRBV5-1
J: TRBJ1-2
D: TRBD1
CDR3: CASSQGQGDGYTF
DNA: TGCGCCAGCAGCCAAGGACAGGGGGATGGCTACACCTTC

size: -
V: TRBV6-6
J: TRBJ2-7
D: TRBD1
CDR3: CASSYGDRPYEQYF
DNA: TGTGCCAGCAGTTACGGGGACAGACCCTACGAGCAGTACTTC

size: -
V: TRBV19
J: TRBJ2-7
D: -
CDR3: CASSPSSTYEQYF
DNA: TGTGCCAGTAGCCCGAGTTCCACCTACGAGCAGTACTTC

size: -
V: TRBV9
J: TRBJ2-3
D: -
CDR3: CASSVGGNLPTDTQYF
DNA: TGTGCCAGCAGCGTAGGTGGTAACTTACCCACAGATACGCAGTATTTT

size: -
V: TRBV24-1
J: TRBJ2-1
D: -
CDR3: CATSKAGTLGNEQFF
DNA: TGTGCCACCAGTAAGGCGGGTACCCTTGGGAATGAGCAGTTCTTC

size: -
V: TRBV4-3
J: TRBJ2-4
D: -
CDR3: CASSHLTTGKNIQYF
DNA: TGCGCCAGCAGCCACCTGACAACGGGAAAAAACATTCAGTACTTC

size: -
V: TRBV6-5
J: TRBJ2-5
D: TRBD2
CDR3: CASSSSGRAFETQYF
DNA: TGTGCCAGCAGTTCTAGCGGGAGGGCCTTTGAGACCCAGTACTTC

size: -
V: TRBV19
J: TRBJ1-5
D: TRBD1
CDR3: CASSIDPHREGAYQPQHF
DNA: TGTGCCAGTAGTATAGATCCCCACCGGGAGGGGGCGTATCAGCCCCAGCATTTT

size: once
V: TRBV2
J: TRBJ2-3
D: TRBD2
CDR3: CASRAGIRTDTQYF
DNA: TGTGCCAGCCGAGCGGGAATTCGCACAGATACGCAGTATTTT

size: -
V: TRBV18
J: TRBJ2-7
D: TRBD2
CDR3: CASSPNSPSGSYEQYF
DNA: TGTGCCAGCTCACCTAATTCCCCTAGCGGCTCCTACGAGCAGTACTTC

size: -
V: TRBV21-1
J: TRBJ2-5
D: -
CDR3: CASSKGQGKETQYF
DNA: TGTGCCAGCAGCAAAGGACAGGGAAAAGAGACCCAGTACTTC

size: -
V: TRBV15
J: TRBJ2-7
D: -
CDR3: CATSRQGGRQQYF
DNA: TGTGCCACCAGCAGACAGGGTGGGCGGCAGCAGTACTTC

size: few
V: TRBV5-3
J: TRBJ1-6
D: -
CDR3: CARSLVLGSPLHF
DNA: TGTGCCAGAAGCTTGGTACTCGGTTCACCCCTCCACTTT

size: -
V: TRBV28
J: TRBJ2-6
D: TRBD1
CDR3: CASSSTGIEANVLTF
DNA: TGTGCCAGCAGTTCGACAGGGATCGAGGCCAACGTCCTGACTTTC

size: -
V: TRBV5-1
J: TRBJ1-4
D: -
CDR3: CASSLTGVRANEKLFF
DNA: TGCGCCAGCAGCTTGACCGGGGTGAGGGCTAATGAAAAACTGTTTTTT

size: -
V: TRBV24-1
J: TRBJ2-1
D: -
CDR3: CATSDAGGAYNEQFF
DNA: TGTGCCACCAGTGATGCTGGCGGGGCCTACAATGAGCAGTTCTTC

size: -
V: TRBV11-1
J: TRBJ2-1
D: TRBD1
CDR3: CASSEGQGSYNEQFF
DNA: TGTGCCAGCAGCGAGGGACAGGGGTCCTACAATGAGCAGTTCTTC

size: few
V: TRBV23-1
J: TRBJ1-5
D: TRBD1
CDR3: CASSQRDRGRYQPQHF
DNA: TGCGCCAGCAGTCAGAGAGACAGGGGAAGATATCAGCCCCAGCATTTT

size: -
V: TRBV28
J: TRBJ1-6
D: -
CDR3: CASYERRGVVNSPLHF
DNA: TGTGCCAGCTACGAACGCCGGGGGGTCGTTAACTCACCCCTCCACTTT